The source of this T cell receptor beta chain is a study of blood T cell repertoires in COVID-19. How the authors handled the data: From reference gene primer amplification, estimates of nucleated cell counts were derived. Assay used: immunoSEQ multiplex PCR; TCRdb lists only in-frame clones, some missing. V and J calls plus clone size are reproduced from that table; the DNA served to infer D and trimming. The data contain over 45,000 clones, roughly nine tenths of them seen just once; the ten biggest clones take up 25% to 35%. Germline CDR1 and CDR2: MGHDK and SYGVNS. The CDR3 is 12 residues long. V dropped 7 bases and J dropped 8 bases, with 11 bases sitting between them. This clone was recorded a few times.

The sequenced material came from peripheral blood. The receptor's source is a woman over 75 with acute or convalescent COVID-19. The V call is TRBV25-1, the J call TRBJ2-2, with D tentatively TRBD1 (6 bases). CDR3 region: CASTITGGELFF. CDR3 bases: TGTGCCAGCACTATAACAGGGGGGGAGCTGTTTTTT.